A selection of T cell receptor beta chains follows, all from one sample in a study of blood T cells in healthy people across ages. TCRdb redid the calling of the 5' RACE reads with MiXCR, one entry per CDR3 protein. The repertoire holds around 1.5 million distinct CDR3 sequences, with roughly 60% as singletons. Sample: blood. The receptors come from a man younger than 35 in good health. Each CDR3 is given with its conserved first and last residue. D genes are given only for firm matches. Where a row states a size, it is once, few, many or the class of an expanded clone; other rows omit it.

j_call d_call clone_size v_call cdr3_aa cdr3_nt
TRBJ1-5 . few TRBV28 CASSPGGGQPQHF TGTGCCAGCTCCCCGGGGGGGGGACAGCCCCAGCATTTT
TRBJ2-1 . . TRBV12-3/TRBV12-4 CASTIRGEQFF TGTGCCAGCACCATCAGGGGAGAGCAGTTCTTC
TRBJ1-5 . few TRBV20-1 CSARDVGSSNQPQHF TGCAGTGCTAGAGATGTGGGTTCTAGCAATCAGCCCCAGCATTTT
TRBJ2-3 TRBD2 . TRBV24-1 CATSDNLAGSTDTQYF TGTGCCACCAGTGATAATCTAGCGGGGAGCACAGATACGCAGTATTTT
TRBJ2-1 . . TRBV15 CATFTRRNNEQFF TGTGCCACCTTCACTCGGCGCAACAATGAGCAGTTCTTC
TRBJ1-2 . few TRBV29-1 CSVVAGDHYGYTF TGCAGCGTTGTGGCAGGGGACCACTATGGCTACACCTTC
TRBJ1-1 TRBD1 once TRBV11-2 CASRPNDRGLEAFF TGTGCCAGCAGGCCTAACGACAGGGGTCTCGAAGCTTTCTTT
TRBJ2-7 . . TRBV20-1 CSARRPGAPQGYEQYF TGCAGTGCTAGACGCCCCGGGGCCCCCCAAGGCTACGAGCAGTACTTC
TRBJ2-7 . few TRBV20-1 CSAHTPIQNYEQYF TGCAGTGCTCACACACCGATTCAGAACTACGAGCAGTACTTC
TRBJ2-7 . once TRBV7-2 CASSFIGAVRSYEQYF TGTGCCAGCAGCTTTATCGGGGCCGTTCGCTCCTACGAGCAGTACTTC
TRBJ2-5 . . TRBV10-2 CASTGKYQETQYF TGCGCCAGCACCGGCAAGTACCAAGAGACCCAGTACTTC
TRBJ2-7 TRBD2 . TRBV5-1 CASSFRPGLAQPTSYEQYF TGCGCCAGCAGCTTTAGGCCGGGACTAGCGCAGCCTACTTCCTACGAGCAGTACTTC
TRBJ2-3 TRBD1 few TRBV25-1 CASNADPHPGQGLDTQYF TGTGCCAGCAATGCTGACCCCCATCCGGGACAGGGATTGGATACGCAGTATTTT
TRBJ2-7 . few TRBV13 CASSLRQGSSYEQYF TGTGCCAGCAGCTTAAGGCAGGGGAGCTCCTACGAGCAGTACTTC
TRBJ2-1 TRBD2 . TRBV11-2 CASSRNSGGYGDEQFF TGTGCCAGCAGCCGCAATAGCGGGGGCTACGGGGATGAGCAGTTCTTC
TRBJ2-2 TRBD2 . TRBV27 CASSLLKTAGSGELFF TGTGCCAGCAGTTTGTTAAAAACAGCGGGGAGCGGGGAGCTGTTTTTT
TRBJ2-1 TRBD2 . TRBV27 CASSTDSGWSYNEQFF TGTGCCAGCAGTACCGATAGCGGGTGGTCCTACAATGAGCAGTTCTTC
TRBJ2-5 . . TRBV20-1 CSASLEKTQYF TGCAGTGCTAGTTTAGAAAAGACCCAGTACTTC
TRBJ1-6 . . TRBV19 CASRFGTGTSINSPLHF TGTGCCAGTAGATTTGGGACTGGAACATCCATTAATTCACCCCTCCACTTT
TRBJ2-7 . . TRBV4-1 CASSQVGGHEQYF TGCGCCAGCAGCCAAGTGGGGGGCCACGAGCAGTACTTC
TRBJ2-3 . few TRBV7-2 CASSFPDRPSGGTDTQYF TGTGCCAGCAGCTTCCCGGACAGGCCTAGCGGAGGCACAGATACGCAGTATTTT
TRBJ1-1 . . TRBV7-9 CASSLGIGILNTEAFF TGTGCCAGCAGCTTAGGAATAGGCATTTTGAACACTGAAGCTTTCTTT
TRBJ1-2 . . TRBV20-1 CSARENTGVYGYTF TGCAGTGCTAGGGAAAACACGGGTGTCTATGGCTACACCTTC
TRBJ2-7 . . TRBV4-1 CASSQGPDLYEQYF TGCGCCAGCAGCCAGGGTCCTGACCTCTACGAGCAGTACTTC
TRBJ2-1 TRBD2 . TRBV4-1 CASSHRGSGGAWNEQFF TGCGCCAGCAGCCACAGGGGAAGCGGGGGGGCGTGGAATGAGCAGTTCTTC
TRBJ1-4 . . TRBV7-9 CASRPGIRNEKLFF TGTGCCAGCAGGCCGGGGATACGGAATGAAAAACTGTTTTTT
TRBJ2-5 . . TRBV4-1 CASSQEQGTFQETQYF TGCGCCAGCAGCCAAGAACAGGGAACGTTCCAAGAGACCCAGTACTTC
TRBJ2-7 . . TRBV29-1 CSVQLLSNYPTRDEQYF TGCAGCGTCCAACTCCTCTCCAACTATCCTACGCGAGACGAGCAGTACTTC
TRBJ1-1 . few TRBV21-1 CASSKGKREETEAFF TGTGCCAGCAGCAAAGGCAAGAGGGAAGAGACTGAAGCTTTCTTT
TRBJ2-1 . few TRBV7-9 CASSVQEYEQFF TGTGCCAGCAGCGTCCAGGAGTATGAGCAGTTCTTC
TRBJ1-1 TRBD1 . TRBV4-2 CASSQRTGGRTEAFF TGTGCCAGCAGCCAAAGGACAGGGGGCCGCACTGAAGCTTTCTTT
TRBJ2-2 TRBD2 . TRBV29-1 CSVEEPLAGGNTGELFF TGCAGCGTTGAAGAGCCTCTGGCGGGGGGAAACACCGGGGAGCTGTTTTTT
TRBJ1-4 TRBD1 . TRBV29-1 CSVSRDRVEKLFF TGCAGCGTTTCCCGGGACAGGGTTGAAAAACTGTTTTTT
TRBJ1-4 TRBD1 few TRBV25-1 CASSPGTGPEKLFF TGTGCCAGCAGCCCCGGGACAGGGCCCGAAAAACTGTTTTTT
TRBJ2-5 . few TRBV29-1 CSPRLGETQYF TGCAGCCCGCGACTCGGAGAGACCCAGTACTTC
TRBJ2-4 . . TRBV5-1 CASSRPNTGQYF TGCGCCAGCAGCCGACCAAACACCGGGCAGTACTTC
TRBJ1-6 . once TRBV21-1 CASSNVQNSPLHF TGTGCCAGCAGCAACGTTCAGAATTCACCCCTCCACTTT
TRBJ2-3 . once TRBV2 CASQGGGSTDTQYF TGTGCCAGCCAGGGGGGGGGGAGCACAGATACGCAGTATTTT
TRBJ1-2 TRBD1 . TRBV7-2 CASSPRQGKVDGYTF TGTGCCAGCAGCCCGCGACAGGGAAAAGTCGATGGCTACACCTTC
TRBJ2-7 . . TRBV24-1 CATSDPHGLRAYEQYF TGTGCCACCAGTGACCCACACGGACTTCGGGCCTACGAGCAGTACTTC
TRBJ2-1 TRBD1 . TRBV24-1 CATSDLTGELGNEQFF TGTGCCACCAGTGATCTGACAGGGGAGTTGGGCAATGAGCAGTTCTTC
TRBJ2-7 TRBD1 . TRBV28 CASSFQPHSGGYEQYF TGTGCCAGCAGTTTCCAACCGCATTCAGGGGGCTACGAGCAGTACTTC
TRBJ2-3 . . TRBV20-1 CSASVGTDTQYF TGCAGTGCTAGTGTTGGCACAGATACGCAGTATTTT
TRBJ2-5 TRBD1 few TRBV29-1 CSVELPGGRFQETQYF TGCAGCGTTGAGCTGCCAGGGGGACGATTCCAAGAGACCCAGTACTTC
TRBJ1-4 TRBD1 . TRBV7-2 CASSPATGTSNEKLFF TGTGCCAGCAGCCCCGCGACAGGGACCTCTAATGAAAAACTGTTTTTT
TRBJ2-7 . few TRBV10-3 CAISGGRGHEQYF TGTGCCATCAGTGGGGGAAGGGGCCACGAGCAGTACTTC
TRBJ1-5 TRBD1 once TRBV20-1 CSARGGGGGQPQHF TGCAGTGCTAGGGGGGGAGGGGGCGGTCAGCCCCAGCATTTT
TRBJ1-1 TRBD1 once TRBV12-3/TRBV12-4 CASSPLTGKDSEAFF TGTGCCAGCAGTCCCCTGACAGGGAAGGACTCTGAAGCTTTCTTT
TRBJ2-1 TRBD2 . TRBV27 CASSPQPPTATPGLAAYNEQFF TGTGCCAGCAGTCCCCAGCCCCCAACAGCAACCCCAGGACTAGCGGCCTACAATGAGCAGTTCTTC
TRBJ2-4 TRBD2 . TRBV11-2 CASSRGPRASGRGNIQYF TGTGCCAGCAGCCGAGGACCACGGGCTAGCGGGCGTGGAAACATTCAGTACTTC
TRBJ2-3 TRBD2 once TRBV5-1 CASSLAGLLADYSTDMQYF TGCGCCAGCAGCTTGGCCGGTTTACTAGCGGACTATAGCACAGATATGCAGTATTTT
TRBJ2-3 TRBD2 . TRBV10-3 CAISENGRAFSDTQYF TGTGCCATCAGTGAGAACGGGAGGGCCTTCTCAGATACGCAGTATTTT
TRBJ2-3 TRBD1 . TRBV24-1 CATSPRDRATDTQYF TGTGCCACCTCCCCGCGGGACAGGGCCACAGATACGCAGTATTTT